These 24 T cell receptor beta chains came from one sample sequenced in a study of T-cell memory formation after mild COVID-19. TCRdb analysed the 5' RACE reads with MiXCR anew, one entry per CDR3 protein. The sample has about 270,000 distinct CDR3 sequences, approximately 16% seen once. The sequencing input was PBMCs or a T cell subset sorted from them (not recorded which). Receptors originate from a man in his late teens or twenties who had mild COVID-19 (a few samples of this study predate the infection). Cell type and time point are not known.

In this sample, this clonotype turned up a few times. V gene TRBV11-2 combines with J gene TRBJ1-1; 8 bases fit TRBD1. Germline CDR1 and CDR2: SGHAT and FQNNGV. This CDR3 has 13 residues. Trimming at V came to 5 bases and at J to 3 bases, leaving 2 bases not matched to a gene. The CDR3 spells CASSTQGDTEAFF. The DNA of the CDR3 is TGTGCCAGCAGCACACAGGGGGACACTGAAGCTTTCTTT.

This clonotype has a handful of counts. DNA for the CDR3: TGTGCCAGCAGTGATCTGCCCCGGGGGGAGCTGTTTTTT. Translating it yields CASSDLPRGELFF. V is TRBV2 and J is TRBJ2-2; D unresolved. The length of the CDR3 is 13 residues. The germline V gene encodes CDR1 SNHLY and CDR2 FYNNEI. With 3 bases removed from V and 8 bases from J, the gap between germline ends came to 10 bases.

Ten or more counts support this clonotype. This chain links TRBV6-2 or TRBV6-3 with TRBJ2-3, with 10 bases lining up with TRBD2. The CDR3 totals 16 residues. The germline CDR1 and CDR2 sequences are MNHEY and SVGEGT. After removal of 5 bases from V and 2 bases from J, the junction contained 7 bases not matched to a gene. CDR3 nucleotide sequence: TGTGCCAGCAGTCCCGGGACTAGCGTCGTCACAGATACGCAGTATTTT. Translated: CASSPGTSVVTDTQYF.

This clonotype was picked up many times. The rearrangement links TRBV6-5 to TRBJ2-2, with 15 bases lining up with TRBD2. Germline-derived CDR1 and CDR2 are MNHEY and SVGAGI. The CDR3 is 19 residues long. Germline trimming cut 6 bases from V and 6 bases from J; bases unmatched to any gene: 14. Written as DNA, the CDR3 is TGTGCCAGCAGAGGCGGACTAGCGGGGGGGCCGTATATGGCCGGGGAGCTGTTTTTT. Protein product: CASRGGLAGGPYMAGELFF.

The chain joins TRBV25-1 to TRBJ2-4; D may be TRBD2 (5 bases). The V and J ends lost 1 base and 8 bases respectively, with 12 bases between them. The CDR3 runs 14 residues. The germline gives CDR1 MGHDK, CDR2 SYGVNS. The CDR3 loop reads CASSEWRSGDIQYF. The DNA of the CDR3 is TGTGCCAGCAGTGAATGGAGGTCGGGTGACATTCAGTACTTC.

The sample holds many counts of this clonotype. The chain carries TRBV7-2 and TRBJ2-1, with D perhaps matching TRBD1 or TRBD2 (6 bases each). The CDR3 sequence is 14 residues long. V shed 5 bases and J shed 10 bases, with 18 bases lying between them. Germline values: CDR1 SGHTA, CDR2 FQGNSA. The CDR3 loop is CASSGLRGRGEQFF. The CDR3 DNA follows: TGTGCCAGCAGCGGCTTACGGGGGCGAGGAGAGCAGTTCTTC.

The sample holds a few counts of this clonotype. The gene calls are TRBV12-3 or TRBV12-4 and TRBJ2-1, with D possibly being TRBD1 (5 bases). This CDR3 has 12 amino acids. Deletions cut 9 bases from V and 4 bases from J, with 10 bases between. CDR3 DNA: TGTGCCAGTGTGACAGAGTACAATGAGCAGTTCTTC. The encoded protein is CASVTEYNEQFF.

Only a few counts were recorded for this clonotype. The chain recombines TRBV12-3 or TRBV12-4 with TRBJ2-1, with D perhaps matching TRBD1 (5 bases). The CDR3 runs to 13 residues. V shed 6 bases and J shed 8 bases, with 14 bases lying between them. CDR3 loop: CASSFTQGHEQFF. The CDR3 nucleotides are TGTGCCAGCAGCTTCACGCAGGGCCATGAGCAGTTCTTC.

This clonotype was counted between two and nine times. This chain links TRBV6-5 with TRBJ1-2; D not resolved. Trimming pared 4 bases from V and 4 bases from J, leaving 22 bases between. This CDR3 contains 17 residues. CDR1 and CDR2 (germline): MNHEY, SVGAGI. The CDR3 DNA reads TGTGCCAGCAGTTTTTCCTCGACCGTTCTCTCTATCTATGGCTACACCTTC. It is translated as CASSFSSTVLSIYGYTF.

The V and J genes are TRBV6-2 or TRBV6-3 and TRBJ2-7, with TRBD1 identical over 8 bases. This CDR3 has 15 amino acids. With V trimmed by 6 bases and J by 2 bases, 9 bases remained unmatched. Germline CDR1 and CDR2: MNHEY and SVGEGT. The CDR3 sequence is CASRPARTGPYEQYF. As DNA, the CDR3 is TGTGCCAGCAGACCTGCTAGGACAGGGCCCTACGAGCAGTACTTC.

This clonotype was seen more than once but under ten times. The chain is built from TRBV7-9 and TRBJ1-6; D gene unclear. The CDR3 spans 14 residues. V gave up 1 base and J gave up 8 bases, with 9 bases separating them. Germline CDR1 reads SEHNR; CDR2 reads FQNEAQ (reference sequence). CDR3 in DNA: TGTGCCAGCAGCTTAGGTGTGACCCATTCACCCCTCCACTTT. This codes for CASSLGVTHSPLHF.

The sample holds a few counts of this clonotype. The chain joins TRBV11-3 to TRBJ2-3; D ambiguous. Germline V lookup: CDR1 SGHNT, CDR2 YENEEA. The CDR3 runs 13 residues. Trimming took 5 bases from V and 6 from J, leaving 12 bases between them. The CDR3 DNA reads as TGTGCCAGCAGCATCGCCTACCGGGATACGCAGTATTTT. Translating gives CASSIAYRDTQYF.

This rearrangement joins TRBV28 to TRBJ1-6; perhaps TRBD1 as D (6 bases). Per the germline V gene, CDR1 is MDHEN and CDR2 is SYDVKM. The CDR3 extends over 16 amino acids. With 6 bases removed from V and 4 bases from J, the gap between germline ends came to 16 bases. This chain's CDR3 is CASREPTGPYNSPLHF. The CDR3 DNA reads TGTGCCAGCAGGGAACCGACAGGCCCGTATAATTCACCCCTCCACTTT. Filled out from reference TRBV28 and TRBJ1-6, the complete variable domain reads DVKVTQSSRYLVKRTGEKVFLECVQDMDHENMFWYRQDPGLGLRLIYFSYDVKMKEKGDIPEGYSVSREKKERFSLILESASTNQTSMYLCASREPTGPYNSPLHFGNGTRLTVT.

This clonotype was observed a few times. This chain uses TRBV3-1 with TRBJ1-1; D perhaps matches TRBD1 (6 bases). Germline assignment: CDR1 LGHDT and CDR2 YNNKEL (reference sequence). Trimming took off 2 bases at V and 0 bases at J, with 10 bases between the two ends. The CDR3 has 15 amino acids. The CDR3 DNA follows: TGTGCCAGCAGCCAAAGGACAGCGATGAACACTGAAGCTTTCTTT. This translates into CASSQRTAMNTEAFF.

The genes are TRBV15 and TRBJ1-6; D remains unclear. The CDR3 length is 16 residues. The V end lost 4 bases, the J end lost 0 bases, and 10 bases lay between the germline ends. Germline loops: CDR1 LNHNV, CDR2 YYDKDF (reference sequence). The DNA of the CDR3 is TGTGCCACCAGCACCCAACGTGGCTCCTATAATTCACCCCTCCACTTT. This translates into CATSTQRGSYNSPLHF.

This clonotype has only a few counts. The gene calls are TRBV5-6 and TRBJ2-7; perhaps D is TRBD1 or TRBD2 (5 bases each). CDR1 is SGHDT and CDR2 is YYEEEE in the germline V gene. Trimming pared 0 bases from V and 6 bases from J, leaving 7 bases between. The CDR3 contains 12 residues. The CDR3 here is CASSLGGSEQYV. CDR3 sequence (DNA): TGTGCCAGCAGCTTGGGGGGGAGCGAGCAGTACGTC.

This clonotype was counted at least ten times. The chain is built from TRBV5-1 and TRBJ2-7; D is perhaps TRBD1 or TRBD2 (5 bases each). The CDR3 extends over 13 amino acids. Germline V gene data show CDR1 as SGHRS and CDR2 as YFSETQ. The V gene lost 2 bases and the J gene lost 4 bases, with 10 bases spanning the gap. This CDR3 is CASSLGEGYEQYF. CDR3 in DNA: TGCGCCAGCAGCTTAGGCGAGGGGTACGAGCAGTACTTC.

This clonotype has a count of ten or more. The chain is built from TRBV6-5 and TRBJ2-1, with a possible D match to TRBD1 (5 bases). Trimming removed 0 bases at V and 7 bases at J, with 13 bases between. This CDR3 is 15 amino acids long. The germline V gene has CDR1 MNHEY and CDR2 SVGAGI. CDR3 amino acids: CASSYSARVRNEQFF. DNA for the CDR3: TGTGCCAGCAGTTACTCGGCCAGGGTTAGAAATGAGCAGTTCTTC.

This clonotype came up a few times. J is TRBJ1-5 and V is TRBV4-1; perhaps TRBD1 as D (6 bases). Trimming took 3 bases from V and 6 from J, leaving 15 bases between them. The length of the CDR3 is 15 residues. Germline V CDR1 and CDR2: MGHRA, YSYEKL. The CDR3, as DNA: TGCGCCAGCAGCCATTACACGGGAGGGGGTCAGCCCCAGCATTTT. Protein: CASSHYTGGGQPQHF.

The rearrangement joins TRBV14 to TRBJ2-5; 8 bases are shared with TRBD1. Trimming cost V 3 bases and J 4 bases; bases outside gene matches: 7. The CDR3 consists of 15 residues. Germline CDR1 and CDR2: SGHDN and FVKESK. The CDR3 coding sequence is TGTGCCAGCAGCCACAGAGGCAGGGGGCCAGAGACCCAGTACTTC. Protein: CASSHRGRGPETQYF.

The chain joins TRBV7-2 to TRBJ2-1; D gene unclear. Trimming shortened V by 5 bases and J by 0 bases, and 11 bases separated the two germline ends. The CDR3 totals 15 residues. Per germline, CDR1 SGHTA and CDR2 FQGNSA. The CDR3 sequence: CASSRDTLSYNEQFF. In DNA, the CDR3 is TGTGCCAGCAGCCGAGACACTCTCTCCTACAATGAGCAGTTCTTC.

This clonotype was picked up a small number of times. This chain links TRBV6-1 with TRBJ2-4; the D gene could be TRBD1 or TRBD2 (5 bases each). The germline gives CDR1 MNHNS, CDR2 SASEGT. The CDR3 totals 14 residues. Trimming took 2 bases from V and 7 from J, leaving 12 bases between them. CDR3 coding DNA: TGTGCCAGCAGTGAAATCGCAGGGACCAACATTCAGTACTTC. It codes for CASSEIAGTNIQYF.

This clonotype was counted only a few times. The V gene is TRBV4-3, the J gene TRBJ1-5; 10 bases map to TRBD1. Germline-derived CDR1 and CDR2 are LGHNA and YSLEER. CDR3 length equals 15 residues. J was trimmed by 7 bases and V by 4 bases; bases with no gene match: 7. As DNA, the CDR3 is TGCGCCAGCAGCCGGGACAGGGGAGAGGGGCAGCCCCAGCATTTT. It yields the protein CASSRDRGEGQPQHF.

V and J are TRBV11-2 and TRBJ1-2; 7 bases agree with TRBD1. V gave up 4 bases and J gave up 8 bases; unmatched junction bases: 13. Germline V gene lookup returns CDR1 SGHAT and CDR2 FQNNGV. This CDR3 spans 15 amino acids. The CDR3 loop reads CASSYSLTGAPGYTF. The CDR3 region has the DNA TGTGCCAGCAGCTATAGTTTAACAGGGGCCCCAGGCTACACCTTC.